What follows are 9 T cell receptor beta chains derived from one specimen sequenced in a study of blood T cell repertoires in COVID-19. The protocol was immunoSEQ multiplex PCR, while the TCRdb copy is restricted to in-frame clones and leaves out a portion. The data contain under 250,000 clones, around nine tenths of them singletons. Sequenced sample: peripheral blood. Receptors were obtained from a man aged 25 to 40 with COVID-19, enrolled during active disease.

The chain has TRBV19 and TRBJ1-1; D call uncertain. V lost 6 bases to trimming and J lost 1 base, with 9 bases between them. Germline V lookup: CDR1 LNHDA, CDR2 SQIVND (reference sequence). This CDR3 spans 13 amino acids. This CDR3 is CASRGEANTEAFF. The DNA of the CDR3 is TGTGCCAGTAGGGGTGAGGCGAACACTGAAGCTTTCTTT.

This sequence joins TRBV4-1 and TRBJ2-2, with D possibly TRBD2 on 5 matching bases. V lost 2 bases and J 5 bases, leaving 12 bases between the germline ends. The CDR3 length is 15 residues. Germline assignment: CDR1 MGHRA and CDR2 YSYEKL. The CDR3 loop is CASSQRNGDTGELFF. The CDR3 DNA reads TGCGCCAGCAGCCAAAGGAACGGGGATACCGGGGAGCTGTTTTTT.

This chain links TRBV19 with TRBJ2-1; tentative D call: TRBD2 (7 bases). Germline lookup yields CDR1 LNHDA and CDR2 SQIVND (reference sequence). This CDR3 region has 15 residues. Deletions cut 6 bases from V and 6 bases from J, with 18 bases between. Here the CDR3 DNA reads TGTGCCAGTAGCCCAACTTGGGGGGGCCTCAATGAGCAGTTCTTC. It codes for CASSPTWGGLNEQFF.

The chain employs TRBV21-1 and TRBJ2-2; TRBD2 is the table's D call and was not checked against the DNA. TRBV21-1 is a pseudogene segment. This CDR3 has 16 residues. Here the CDR3 reads CASSKSEGPFTGELFF. CDR3 coding DNA: TGTGCCAGCAGCAAATCGGAGGGGCCGTTCACCGGGGAGCTGTTTTTT.

This clone was seen once. The CDR3: CASSQVWGGSYEQYF. CDR3 nucleotides: TGTGCCAGCAGCCAAGTTTGGGGGGGCAGCTACGAGCAGTACTTC. The chain couples TRBV3-1 (or the pseudogene TRBV3-2) to TRBJ2-7, with D perhaps TRBD2 (7 bases). In germline, CDR1 is LGHDT, CDR2 YNNKEL (reference sequence). V lost 1 base, J lost 3 bases, and 13 bases lay in between. The CDR3 loop spans 15 amino acids.

The chain employs TRBV21-1 and TRBJ1-2. TRBV21-1 is labeled a pseudogene. The CDR3 runs 17 residues. The CDR3: CASSRRDQRWWNYGYTF. CDR3 nucleotides: TGTGCCAGCAGCAGGCGGGACCAGCGCTGGTGGAACTATGGCTACACCTTC.

For this clone: At one end, the junction sequence differs from germline, possibly due to a read error. The chain carries TRBV19 and TRBJ2-1; weak D call: TRBD2 (5 bases). The CDR3 length is 16 residues. CDR1 and CDR2 (germline): LNHDA, SQIVND (reference sequence). DNA for the CDR3: TGTGCCAGTAGTATCCGGTTCCCCCCGGGGAACAATAAGCAGTTCTTC. Translation: CASSIRFPPGNNKQFF. Supplemented by reference TRBV19 and TRBJ2-1, the full variable domain reads DGGITQSPKYLFRKEGQNVTLSCEQNLNHDAMYWYRQDPGQGLRLIYYSQIVNDFQKGDIAEGYSVSREKKESFPLTVTSAQKNPTAFYLCASSIRFPPGNNKQFFGPGTRLTVL.

The rearrangement joins TRBV6-1 to TRBJ2-1; TRBD2 agrees at 9 bases. From germline, CDR1 is MNHNS and CDR2 SASEGT. V shed 4 bases, J shed 5 bases, and the junction held 9 bases outside the gene matches. The CDR3 consists of 16 residues. The CDR3 loop reads CASSGVSGGENNEQFF. CDR3 coding DNA: TGTGCCAGCAGTGGGGTTAGCGGGGGAGAGAACAATGAGCAGTTCTTC.

The chain couples TRBV9 to TRBJ2-2, with 12 positions matching TRBD2. The V gene end was trimmed by 0 bases and the J gene end by 4 bases; junction bases not matched to a gene: 10. From germline, CDR1 is SGDLS and CDR2 YYNGEE. The CDR3 is 19 amino acids. The CDR3 nucleotides read TGTGCCAGCAGCGTAGATTCATGGCTAGCGGGGGGGCTCACCGGGGAGCTGTTTTTT. It codes for CASSVDSWLAGGLTGELFF. The complete variable domain, with remaining parts taken from reference TRBV9 and TRBJ2-2, reads DSGVTQTPKHLITATGQRVTLRCSPRSGDLSVYWYQQSLDQGLQFLIQYYNGEERAKGNILERFSAQQFPDLHSELNLSSLELGDSALYFCASSVDSWLAGGLTGELFFGEGSRLTVL.